Below, one T cell receptor beta chain is given with its context. Its antigen is unidentified. This specimen belongs to a study of T cell clonotyping in hematopoietic cell transplantation. Whole-study results and caveats: Graft donor and pretransplant recipient Inverse Simpson Index values predicted broader posttransplant TCR diversity. After transplant, recipient diversity fell while pathologically expanded clonotypes grew through day 180.

Profiling relied on immunoSEQ multiplex PCR, and the TCRdb table lists in-frame clones only, not all of them. The profile shows roughly 42,000 clones, about 93% of them singletons. This sequence originates from a woman between 45 and 60 years old in good health. Some clones in this sample may be carry-over from other donors' samples. Sequenced input: peripheral blood mononuclear cells.

DNA of the CDR3: TGCGCCGCGGTAGCGGACACTGAAGCTTTCTTT. Translating it yields CAAVADTEAFF. V is TRBV23-1 and J is TRBJ1-1; D ambiguous. TRBV23-1 is labeled an ORF, and its function is uncertain. The length of the CDR3 is 11 residues. Trimming removed 11 bases at V and 3 bases at J, with 10 bases between.